This T cell receptor beta chain originates from a study of cytomegalovirus exposure and HLA in healthy donors. Primers included in the PCR were 60 Vbeta and 13 Jbeta primers. Using immunoSEQ multiplex PCR, the repertoire was profiled, and TCRdb retains in-frame clones only, with some absent. The data hold more than 200,000 clones, with almost 80% observed a single time. CDR1 is SGDLS, CDR2 YYNGEE, per germline. The V gene lost 5 bases and the J gene lost 10 bases, with 19 bases spanning the gap. CDR3 length equals 14 residues. The sequenced material came from PBMCs. This chain links TRBV9 with TRBJ2-1; D is perhaps TRBD2 (6 bases). The source of this sequence is a male donor in good health and CMV-seronegative. The CDR3 DNA reads TGTGCCAGCAGTGGTCTAGGGACTGGCAACGAGCAGTTCTTC. Protein product: CASSGLGTGNEQFF.